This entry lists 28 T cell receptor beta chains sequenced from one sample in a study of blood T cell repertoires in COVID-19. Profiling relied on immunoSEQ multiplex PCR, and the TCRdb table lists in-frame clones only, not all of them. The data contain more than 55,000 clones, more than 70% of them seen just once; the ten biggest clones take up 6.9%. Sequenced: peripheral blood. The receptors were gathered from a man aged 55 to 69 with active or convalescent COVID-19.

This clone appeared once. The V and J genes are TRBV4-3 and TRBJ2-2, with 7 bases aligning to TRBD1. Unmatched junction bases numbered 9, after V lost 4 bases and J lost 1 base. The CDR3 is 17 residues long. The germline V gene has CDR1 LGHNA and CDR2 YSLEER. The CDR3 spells CASSRQPGTVNTGELFF. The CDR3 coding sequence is TGCGCCAGCAGCCGTCAACCAGGGACAGTGAACACCGGGGAGCTGTTTTTT.

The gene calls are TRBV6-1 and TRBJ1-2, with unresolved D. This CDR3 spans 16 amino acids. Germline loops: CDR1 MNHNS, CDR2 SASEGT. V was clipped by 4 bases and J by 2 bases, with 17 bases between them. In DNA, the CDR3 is TGTGCCAGCAGTGCCGGGAGGACCAACAGAAACTATGGCTACACCTTC. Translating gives CASSAGRTNRNYGYTF.

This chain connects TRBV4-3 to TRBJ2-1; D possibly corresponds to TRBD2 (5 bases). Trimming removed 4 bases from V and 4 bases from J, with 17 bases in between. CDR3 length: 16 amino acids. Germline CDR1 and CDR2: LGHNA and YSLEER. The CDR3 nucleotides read TGCGCCAGCAGCCCCCGACGGGGTGGTAATTACAATGAGCAGTTCTTC. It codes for CASSPRRGGNYNEQFF.

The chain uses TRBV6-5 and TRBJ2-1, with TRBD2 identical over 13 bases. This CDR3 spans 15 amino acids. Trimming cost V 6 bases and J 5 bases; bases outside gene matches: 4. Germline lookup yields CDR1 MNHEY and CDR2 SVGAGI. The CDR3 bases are TGTGCCAGCAGACCGGGACTAGCGGGAAACAATGAGCAGTTCTTC. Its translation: CASRPGLAGNNEQFF.

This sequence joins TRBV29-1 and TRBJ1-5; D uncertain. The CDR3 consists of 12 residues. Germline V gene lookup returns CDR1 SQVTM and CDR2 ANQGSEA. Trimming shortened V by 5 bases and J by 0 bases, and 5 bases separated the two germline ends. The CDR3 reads CSVSGSNQPQHF. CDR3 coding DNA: TGCAGCGTTTCGGGTAGCAATCAGCCCCAGCATTTT.

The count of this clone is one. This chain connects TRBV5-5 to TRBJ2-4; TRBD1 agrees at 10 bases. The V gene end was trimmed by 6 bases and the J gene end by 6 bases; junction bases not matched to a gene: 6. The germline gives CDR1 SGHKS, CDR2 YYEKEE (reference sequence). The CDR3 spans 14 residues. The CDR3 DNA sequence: TGTGCCAGCAACCGAAGGGACAGGGGAAACATTCAGTACTTC. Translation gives CASNRRDRGNIQYF. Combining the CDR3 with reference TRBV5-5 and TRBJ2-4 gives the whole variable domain DAGVTQSPTHLIKTRGQQVTLRCSPISGHKSVSWYQQVLGQGPQFIFQYYEKEERGRGNFPDRFSARQFPNYSSELNVNALLLGDSALYLCASNRRDRGNIQYFGAGTRLSVL.

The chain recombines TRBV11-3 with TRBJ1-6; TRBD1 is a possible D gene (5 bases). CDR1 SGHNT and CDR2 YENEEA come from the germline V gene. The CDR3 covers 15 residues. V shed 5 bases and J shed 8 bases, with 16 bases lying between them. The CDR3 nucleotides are TGTGCCAGCAGCCAAGGACACGGGTCGGATTCACCCCTCCACTTT. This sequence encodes CASSQGHGSDSPLHF.

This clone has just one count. The CDR3 bases are TGCGCCAGCAGCTCTAAGACAGGGATGAACACTGAAGCTTTCTTT. This codes for CASSSKTGMNTEAFF. This rearrangement joins TRBV5-1 to TRBJ1-1, with 7 bases matching TRBD1. Germline values: CDR1 SGHRS, CDR2 YFSETQ. The CDR3 spans 15 residues. J was trimmed by 0 bases and V by 3 bases; bases with no gene match: 5.

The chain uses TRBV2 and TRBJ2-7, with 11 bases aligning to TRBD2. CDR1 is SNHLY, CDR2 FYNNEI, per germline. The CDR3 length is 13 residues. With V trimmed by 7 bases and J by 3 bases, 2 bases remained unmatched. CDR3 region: CASTGTSGYEQYF. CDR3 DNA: TGTGCCAGCACCGGGACTAGCGGCTACGAGCAGTACTTC.

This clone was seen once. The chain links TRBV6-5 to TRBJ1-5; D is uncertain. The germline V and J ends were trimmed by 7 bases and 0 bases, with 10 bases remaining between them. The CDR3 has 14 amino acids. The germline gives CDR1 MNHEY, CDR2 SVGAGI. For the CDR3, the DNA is TGTGCCAGCAAATCCTTGTATAGCAATCAGCCCCAGCATTTT. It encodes CASKSLYSNQPQHF.

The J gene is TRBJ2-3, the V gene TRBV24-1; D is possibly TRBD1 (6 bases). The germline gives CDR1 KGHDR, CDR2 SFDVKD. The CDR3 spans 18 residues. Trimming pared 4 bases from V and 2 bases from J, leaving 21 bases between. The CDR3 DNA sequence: TGTGCCACCAGTGAACCGGGACATTCTACCGTATTCACAGATACGCAGTATTTT. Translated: CATSEPGHSTVFTDTQYF.

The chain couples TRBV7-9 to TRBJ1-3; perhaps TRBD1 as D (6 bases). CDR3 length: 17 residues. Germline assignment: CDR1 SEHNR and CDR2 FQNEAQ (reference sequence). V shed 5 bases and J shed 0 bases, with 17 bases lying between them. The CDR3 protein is CASSPREGGNSGNTIYF. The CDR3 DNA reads TGTGCCAGCAGCCCCAGGGAGGGGGGAAACTCTGGAAACACCATATATTTT.

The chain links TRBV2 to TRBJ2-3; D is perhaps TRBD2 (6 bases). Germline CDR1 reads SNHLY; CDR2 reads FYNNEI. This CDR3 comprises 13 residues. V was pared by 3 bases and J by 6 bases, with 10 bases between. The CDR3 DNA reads TGTGCCAGCAGTGACCTAGCGAAGGATACGCAGTATTTT. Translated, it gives CASSDLAKDTQYF.

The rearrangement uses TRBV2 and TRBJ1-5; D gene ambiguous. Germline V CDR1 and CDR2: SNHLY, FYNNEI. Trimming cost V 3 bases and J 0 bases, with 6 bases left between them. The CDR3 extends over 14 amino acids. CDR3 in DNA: TGTGCCAGCAGTGACTCCTTTAGCAATCAGCCCCAGCATTTT. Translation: CASSDSFSNQPQHF.

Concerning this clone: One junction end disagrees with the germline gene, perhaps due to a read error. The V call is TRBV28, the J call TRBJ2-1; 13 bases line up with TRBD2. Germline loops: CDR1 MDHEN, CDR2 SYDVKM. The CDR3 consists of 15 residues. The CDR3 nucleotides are TGTGCCAGCAGTCCTACGACTAGCGGGGGGAGACGAGGGGTCTTC. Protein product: CASSPTTSGGRRGVF.

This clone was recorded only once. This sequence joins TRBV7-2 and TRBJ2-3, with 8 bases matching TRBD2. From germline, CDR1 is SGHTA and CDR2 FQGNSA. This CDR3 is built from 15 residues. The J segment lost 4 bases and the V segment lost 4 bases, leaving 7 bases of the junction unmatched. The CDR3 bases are TGTGCCAGCAGCTCGGAAGCGGGAGTATCAGATACGCAGTATTTT. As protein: CASSSEAGVSDTQYF.

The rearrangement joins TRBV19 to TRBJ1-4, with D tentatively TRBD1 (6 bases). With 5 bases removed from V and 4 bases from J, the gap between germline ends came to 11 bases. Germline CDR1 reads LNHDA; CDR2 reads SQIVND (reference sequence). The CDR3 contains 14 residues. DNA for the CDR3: TGTGCCAGTAGTTACAGGGCCAGTAATGAAAAACTGTTTTTT. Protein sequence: CASSYRASNEKLFF.

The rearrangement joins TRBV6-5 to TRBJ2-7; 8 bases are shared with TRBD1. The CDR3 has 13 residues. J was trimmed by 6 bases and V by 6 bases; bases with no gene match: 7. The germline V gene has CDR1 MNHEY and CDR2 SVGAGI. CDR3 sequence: CASSRLQGGEQYF. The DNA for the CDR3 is TGTGCCAGCAGCAGATTACAGGGGGGCGAGCAGTACTTC.

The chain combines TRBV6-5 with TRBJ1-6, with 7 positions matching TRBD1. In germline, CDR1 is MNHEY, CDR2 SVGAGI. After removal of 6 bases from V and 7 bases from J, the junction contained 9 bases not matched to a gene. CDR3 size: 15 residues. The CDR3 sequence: CASSWDREPNSPLHF. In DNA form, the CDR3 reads TGTGCCAGCAGCTGGGACAGAGAACCAAATTCACCCCTCCACTTT.

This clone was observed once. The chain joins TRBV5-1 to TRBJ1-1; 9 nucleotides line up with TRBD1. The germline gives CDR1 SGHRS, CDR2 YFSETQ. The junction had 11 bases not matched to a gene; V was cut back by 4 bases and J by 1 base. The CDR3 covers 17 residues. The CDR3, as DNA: TGCGCCAGCAGCAGGACAGGGGCCGCCGGTCGGAACACTGAAGCTTTCTTT. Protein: CASSRTGAAGRNTEAFF.

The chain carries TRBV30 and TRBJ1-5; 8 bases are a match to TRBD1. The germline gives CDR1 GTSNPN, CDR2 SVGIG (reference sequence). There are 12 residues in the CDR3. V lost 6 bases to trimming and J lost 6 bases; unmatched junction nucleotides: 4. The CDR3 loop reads CACYRGSQPQHF. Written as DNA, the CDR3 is TGTGCCTGCTACAGGGGGAGTCAGCCCCAGCATTTT. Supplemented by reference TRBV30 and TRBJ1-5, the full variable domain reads SQTIHQWPATLVQPVGSPLSLECTVEGTSNPNLYWYRQAAGRGLQLLFYSVGIGQISSEVPQNLSASRPQDRQFILSSKKLLLSDSGFYLCACYRGSQPQHFGDGTRLSIL.

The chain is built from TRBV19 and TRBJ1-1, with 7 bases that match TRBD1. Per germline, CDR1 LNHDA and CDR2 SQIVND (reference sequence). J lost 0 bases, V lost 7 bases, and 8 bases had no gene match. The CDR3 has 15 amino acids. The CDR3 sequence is CASKLEGGLNTEAFF. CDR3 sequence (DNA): TGTGCCAGTAAACTCGAAGGGGGCCTGAACACTGAAGCTTTCTTT.

For the CDR3, the DNA is TGTGCCAGCAGCCAAGATGGACCCAGGGGAGAGACCCAGTACTTC. It specifies CASSQDGPRGETQYF. V gene TRBV3-1 (or the pseudogene TRBV3-2) combines with J gene TRBJ2-5, with D perhaps matching TRBD1 (6 bases). Per germline, CDR1 LGHDT and CDR2 YNNKEL (reference sequence). Trimming stripped 0 bases from V and 4 bases from J, with 12 bases between. The CDR3 extends over 15 amino acids.

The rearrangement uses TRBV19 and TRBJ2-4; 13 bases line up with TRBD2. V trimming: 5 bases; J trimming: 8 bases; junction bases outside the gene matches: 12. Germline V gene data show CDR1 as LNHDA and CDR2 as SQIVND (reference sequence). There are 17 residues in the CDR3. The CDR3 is CASSDPGLAGRMYIQYF. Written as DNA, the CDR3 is TGTGCCAGTAGTGACCCGGGACTAGCGGGGAGGATGTACATTCAGTACTTC.

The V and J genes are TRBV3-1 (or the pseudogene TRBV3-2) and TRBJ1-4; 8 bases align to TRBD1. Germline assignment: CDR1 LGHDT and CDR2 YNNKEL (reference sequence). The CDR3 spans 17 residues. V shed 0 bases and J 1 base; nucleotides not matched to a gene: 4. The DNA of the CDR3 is TGTGCCAGCAGCCAAGACCCGGACAGGGAAACTAATGAAAAACTGTTTTTT. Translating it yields CASSQDPDRETNEKLFF.

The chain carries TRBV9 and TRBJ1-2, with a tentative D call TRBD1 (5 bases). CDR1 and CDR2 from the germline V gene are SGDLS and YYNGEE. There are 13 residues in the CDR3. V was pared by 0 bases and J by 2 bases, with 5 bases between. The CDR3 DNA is TGTGCCAGCAGCGTAGAGGGGAACTATGGCTACACCTTC. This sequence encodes CASSVEGNYGYTF.

CDR3 DNA sequence: TGTGCCAGCAGTTACCCGGGACAGGGGGCGCAAGGCTACACCTTC. It codes for CASSYPGQGAQGYTF. J is TRBJ1-2 and V is TRBV6-5; TRBD1 matches 12 bases. Per the germline V gene, CDR1 is MNHEY and CDR2 is SVGAGI. V shed 2 bases, J shed 8 bases, and the junction held 6 bases outside the gene matches. This CDR3 region has 15 residues.

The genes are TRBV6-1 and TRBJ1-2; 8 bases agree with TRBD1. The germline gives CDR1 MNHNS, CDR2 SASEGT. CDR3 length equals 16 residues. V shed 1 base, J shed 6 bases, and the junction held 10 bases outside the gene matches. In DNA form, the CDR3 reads TGTGCCAGCAGTGAAGTTTGGCAGGGGGCGAACAATGGCTACACCTTC. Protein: CASSEVWQGANNGYTF.